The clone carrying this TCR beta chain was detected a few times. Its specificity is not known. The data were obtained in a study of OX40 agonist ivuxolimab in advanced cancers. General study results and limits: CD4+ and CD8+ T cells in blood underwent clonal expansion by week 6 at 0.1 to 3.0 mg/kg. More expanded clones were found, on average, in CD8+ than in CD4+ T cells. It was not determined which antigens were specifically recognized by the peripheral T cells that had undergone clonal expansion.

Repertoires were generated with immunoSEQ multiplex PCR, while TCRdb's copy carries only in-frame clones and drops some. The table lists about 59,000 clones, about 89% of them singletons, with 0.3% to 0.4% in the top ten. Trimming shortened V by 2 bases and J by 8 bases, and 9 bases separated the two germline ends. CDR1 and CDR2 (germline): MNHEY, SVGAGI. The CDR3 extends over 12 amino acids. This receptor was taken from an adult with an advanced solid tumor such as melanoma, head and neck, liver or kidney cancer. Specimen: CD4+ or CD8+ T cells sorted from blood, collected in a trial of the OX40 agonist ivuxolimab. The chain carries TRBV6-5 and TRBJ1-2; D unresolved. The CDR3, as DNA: TGTGCCAGCAGTTACCCAACGGGGGGCTACACCTTC. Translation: CASSYPTGGYTF.